These T cell receptor beta chains were read from a single sample in a study of CD8+CD57+ T cells in acquired aplastic anemia. TCRdb analysed the reads with MiXCR anew, one entry per CDR3 protein. In the table there are about 160,000 distinct CDR3 sequences, less than 50% of which are singletons. The sequencing sample was made of sorted CD4+, CD8+, or CD8+CD57+ T cells (not recorded which) from PBMCs. The receptors derive from a human donor with aplastic anemia. The CDR3 runs from the conserved cysteine through the conserved F or W. A D gene is named only where the DNA matches it firmly. Clone size is stated in some rows and not others, as once, few, many or a class when expanded.

J: TRBJ2-7; D: .; V: TRBV25-1; size: .; CDR3: CASRERSSYEQYF; DNA: TGTGCCAGCAGGGAACGCAGCTCCTACGAGCAGTACTTC
J: TRBJ1-1; D: TRBD1; V: TRBV29-1; size: many; CDR3: CSVATGVTEAFF; DNA: TGCAGCGTTGCAACAGGGGTCACTGAAGCTTTCTTT
J: TRBJ2-3; D: .; V: TRBV14; size: .; CDR3: CASSHISGGRDTQYF; DNA: TGTGCCAGCAGCCACATTTCCGGGGGCCGGGATACGCAGTATTTT
J: TRBJ1-5; D: .; V: TRBV4-1; size: .; CDR3: CTSSHHQGGDQPQHF; DNA: TGCACCAGCAGCCACCACCAGGGCGGAGATCAGCCCCAGCATTTT
J: TRBJ1-5; D: TRBD1; V: TRBV12-3/TRBV12-4; size: .; CDR3: CASSLGSTGTNQPQHF; DNA: TGTGCCAGCAGTTTGGGATCGACAGGGACGAATCAGCCCCAGCATTTT
J: TRBJ2-1; D: TRBD1; V: TRBV24-1; size: once; CDR3: CATGGFHEQFF; DNA: TGTGCGACAGGGGGCTTCCATGAGCAGTTCTTC
J: TRBJ2-1; D: .; V: TRBV27; size: .; CDR3: CAIRDRRSSYNEQFF; DNA: TGTGCCATCCGGGACCGACGGAGCTCCTACAATGAGCAGTTCTTC
J: TRBJ1-2; D: .; V: TRBV15; size: .; CDR3: CATSRDLGQVNYDYTF; DNA: TGTGCCACCAGCAGAGATCTCGGGCAGGTCAACTATGACTACACCTTC
J: TRBJ2-3; D: TRBD2; V: TRBV11-1; size: .; CDR3: CASSSGLASTDTQYF; DNA: TGTGCCAGCAGCTCTGGACTAGCGAGTACAGATACGCAGTATTTT
J: TRBJ2-7; D: .; V: TRBV29-1; size: .; CDR3: CSVVGGYEQYF; DNA: TGCAGCGTTGTAGGTGGCTACGAGCAGTACTTC
J: TRBJ2-5; D: .; V: TRBV14; size: many; CDR3: CASSSGRPQYF; DNA: TGTGCCAGCAGCTCCGGGCGCCCCCAGTACTTC
J: TRBJ1-1; D: TRBD1; V: TRBV25-1; size: many; CDR3: CASAGRGPNTEAFF; DNA: TGTGCCAGCGCGGGAAGGGGGCCGAACACTGAAGCTTTCTTT
J: TRBJ2-3; D: .; V: TRBV15; size: many; CDR3: CATSRVARTDTQYF; DNA: TGTGCCACCAGCAGAGTCGCACGTACAGATACGCAGTATTTT
J: TRBJ2-1; D: TRBD1; V: TRBV24-1; size: .; CDR3: CATSDPGQGRNEQFF; DNA: TGTGCCACCAGTGACCCGGGACAGGGGAGGAATGAGCAGTTCTTC
J: TRBJ1-1; D: TRBD1; V: TRBV18; size: .; CDR3: CASSVRQGDTEAFF; DNA: TGTGCCAGCTCCGTTCGACAGGGAGACACTGAAGCTTTCTTT
J: TRBJ2-7; D: .; V: TRBV2; size: .; CDR3: CASGSLDGYEQYF; DNA: TGTGCCAGCGGGTCCCTAGATGGGTACGAGCAGTACTTC
J: TRBJ2-2; D: .; V: TRBV9; size: many; CDR3: CASSLNTGELFF; DNA: TGTGCCAGCAGCCTTAACACCGGGGAGCTGTTTTTT
J: TRBJ2-3; D: TRBD2; V: TRBV6-1; size: many; CDR3: CASRWSGSGTDTQYF; DNA: TGTGCCAGCAGATGGAGCGGGAGTGGCACAGATACGCAGTATTTT
J: TRBJ2-1; D: .; V: TRBV4-1; size: many; CDR3: CASSQDPASGQVF; DNA: TGCGCCAGCAGCCAAGATCCCGCTAGCGGACAGGTCTTC
J: TRBJ2-2; D: .; V: TRBV20-1; size: many; CDR3: CSARGASNTGELFF; DNA: TGCAGTGCTAGAGGGGCTTCGAACACCGGGGAGCTGTTTTTT
J: TRBJ1-1; D: .; V: TRBV29-1; size: .; CDR3: CSVVEGNTEAFF; DNA: TGCAGCGTTGTGGAGGGGAACACTGAAGCTTTCTTT
J: TRBJ1-5; D: .; V: TRBV10-3; size: .; CDR3: CSTSEQGSNQPQHF; DNA: TGTTCCACCAGTGAACAAGGTTCAAATCAGCCCCAGCATTTT
J: TRBJ1-6; D: .; V: TRBV2; size: .; CDR3: CASVADGHSPLHF; DNA: TGTGCCAGCGTCGCGGACGGACATTCACCCCTCCACTTT
J: TRBJ1-3; D: .; V: TRBV20-1; size: many; CDR3: CSAWGHHSGNTIYF; DNA: TGCAGTGCATGGGGACACCACTCTGGAAACACCATATATTTT
J: TRBJ2-7; D: .; V: TRBV6-5; size: many; CDR3: CASSYESRPYEQYF; DNA: TGTGCCAGCAGTTACGAAAGTCGCCCCTACGAGCAGTACTTC
J: TRBJ2-6; D: TRBD1; V: TRBV5-4; size: once; CDR3: CACSLEARGLPGANVLTF; DNA: TGTGCCTGCAGCTTGGAGGCCAGGGGGCTCCCTGGGGCCAACGTCCTGACTTTC
J: TRBJ1-1; D: TRBD1; V: TRBV5-4; size: many; CDR3: CASSWTGGTEAFF; DNA: TGTGCCAGCAGCTGGACAGGGGGTACTGAAGCTTTCTTT
J: TRBJ2-3; D: .; V: TRBV15; size: .; CDR3: CATSTELERAGDTQYF; DNA: TGTGCCACCAGCACAGAGTTGGAGCGAGCGGGAGATACGCAGTATTTT
J: TRBJ1-5; D: .; V: TRBV27; size: .; CDR3: CVSSSLNQPQHF; DNA: TGTGTCAGCAGTTCACTCAATCAGCCCCAGCATTTT
J: TRBJ1-2; D: .; V: TRBV9; size: .; CDR3: CASSVAEGFDGYTF; DNA: TGTGCCAGCAGCGTAGCTGAGGGGTTTGATGGCTACACCTTC
J: TRBJ1-2; D: .; V: TRBV6-5; size: .; CDR3: CASSRGPPLDYGYTF; DNA: TGTGCCAGCAGCAGGGGTCCCCCACTCGACTATGGCTACACCTTC